The next 17 T cell receptor beta chains were all read from a single sample in a study of metastatic and nonmetastatic thyroid tumors. TCRdb re-analyzed the PCR reads using MiXCR. The data show around 14,000 clones, about 22% seen once. The entire patient cohort was treatment-naive prior to thyroid surgery. The sample consisted of blood. The receptors come from a female donor with papillary thyroid cancer or a benign thyroid nodule (not recorded which). Some clones in this sample may be carry-over from other donors' samples.

This clone is medium-sized in the sample. The chain combines TRBV28 with TRBJ1-2; no clear D gene. The CDR3 runs 13 residues. Germline-derived CDR1 and CDR2 are MDHEN and SYDVKM. Trimming shortened V by 1 base and J by 8 bases, and 11 bases separated the two germline ends. The CDR3 region is CASSLLQLDGYTF. In DNA, the CDR3 is TGTGCCAGCAGTTTATTACAATTAGACGGCTACACCTTC.

This clone was counted between two and nine times. The chain recombines TRBV2 with TRBJ1-2, with 11 bases lining up with TRBD1. CDR3 length: 13 residues. Germline-derived CDR1 and CDR2 are SNHLY and FYNNEI. V gave up 7 bases and J gave up 7 bases; unmatched junction bases: 5. The DNA of the CDR3 is TGTGCCAGCACCGGACAGGGGGCAAGTGGCTACACCTTC. This encodes CASTGQGASGYTF.

This clone was observed at least ten times. The chain recombines TRBV9 with TRBJ2-2; D is possibly TRBD1 (6 bases). The ends were cut back, 7 bases at V and 1 base at J, with 14 bases in the middle. Germline CDR1 reads SGDLS; CDR2 reads YYNGEE. The CDR3 runs to 15 residues. CDR3 coding DNA: TGTGCCAGCTCGCCACAGGGCCTGAACACCGGGGAGCTGTTTTTT. Translation gives CASSPQGLNTGELFF.

CDR3 DNA sequence: TGTGCCAGCGGAAAAAGAGGGACAGGAAACTATGGCTACACCTTC. This codes for CASGKRGTGNYGYTF. The V call is TRBV6-1, the J call TRBJ1-2; 8 bases map to TRBD1. The CDR3 runs 15 residues. The V and J ends lost 8 bases and 2 bases, in that order; junction bases with no gene match: 10. Germline-derived CDR1 and CDR2 are MNHNS and SASEGT.

This clone was observed at least ten times. This chain connects TRBV3-1 to TRBJ2-1; 10 bases map to TRBD2. Per germline, CDR1 LGHDT and CDR2 YNNKEL (reference sequence). This CDR3 comprises 15 residues. The ends lost 1 base at V and 10 bases at J; junction bases unmatched: 7. DNA for the CDR3: TGTGCCAGCAGCCAAGGCCTAGCGGGGGTAGGGGAGCAGTTCTTC. Protein product: CASSQGLAGVGEQFF.

Many counts were recorded for this clone. V usage is TRBV5-1 and J usage is TRBJ2-2; D is undetermined. This CDR3 is 14 amino acids long. Trimming shortened V by 0 bases and J by 4 bases, and 7 bases separated the two germline ends. Germline V gives CDR1 SGHRS, CDR2 YFSETQ. CDR3 region: CASSLGGPTGELFF. The CDR3, as DNA: TGCGCCAGCAGCTTGGGAGGACCCACCGGGGAGCTGTTTTTT.

This clone was counted only a few times. V gene TRBV28 combines with J gene TRBJ1-2, with D uncertain. CDR1 is MDHEN, CDR2 SYDVKM, per germline. This CDR3 region has 15 residues. Trimming shortened V by 2 bases and J by 5 bases, and 15 bases separated the two germline ends. The CDR3 region is CASSLELREGYGYTF. The CDR3 DNA is TGTGCCAGCAGTTTAGAACTCCGGGAGGGATATGGCTACACCTTC.

This clone appeared once. CDR3 amino acids: CASSEPGLAGGEQYF. The DNA of the CDR3 is TGTGCCAGCAGCGAACCAGGGCTAGCGGGAGGCGAGCAGTACTTC. The chain carries TRBV11-3 and TRBJ2-7; 11 bases match TRBD2. Germline-derived CDR1 and CDR2 are SGHNT and YENEEA. The length of the CDR3 is 15 residues. V lost 5 bases to trimming and J lost 6 bases; unmatched junction nucleotides: 9.

This clone was found many times. The genes are TRBV7-6 and TRBJ2-5; D may be TRBD2 (6 bases). Germline CDR1 and CDR2: SGHVS and FNYEAQ. The V end was cut by 3 bases, the J end by 5 bases, with 19 bases between. CDR3 length: 16 residues. Here the CDR3 DNA reads TGTGCCAGCAGCTTGGAGCATATTCGGGGGTCGGAGACCCAGTACTTC. Its translation: CASSLEHIRGSETQYF. Full variable domain (rest looked up from reference TRBV7-6 and TRBJ2-5): GAGVSQSPRYKVTKRGQDVALRCDPISGHVSLYWYRQALGQGPEFLTYFNYEAQQDKSGLPNDRFSAERPEGSISTLTIQRTEQRDSAMYRCASSLEHIRGSETQYFGPGTRLLVL.

This clone was seen at least ten times. The chain is built from TRBV30 and TRBJ1-1, with TRBD1 as a possible D gene (6 bases). V shed 1 base and J shed 5 bases, with 17 bases lying between them. The germline V gene encodes CDR1 GTSNPN and CDR2 SVGIG (reference sequence). This CDR3 is built from 15 residues. CDR3 sequence (DNA): TGTGCCTGGAGTGCCTCCACCACAGGGAGAACTGAAGCTTTCTTT. Amino acids: CAWSASTTGRTEAFF. The variable domain in full, with the rest retrieved from reference TRBV30 and TRBJ1-1, is SQTIHQWPATLVQPVGSPLSLECTVEGTSNPNLYWYRQAAGRGLQLLFYSVGIGQISSEVPQNLSASRPQDRQFILSSKKLLLSDSGFYLCAWSASTTGRTEAFFGQGTRLTVV.

The gene calls are TRBV27 and TRBJ2-7; 10 bases fit TRBD1. The CDR3 has 17 residues. Unmatched junction bases numbered 17, after V lost 5 bases and J lost 7 bases. CDR1 and CDR2 (germline): MNHEY, SMNVEV (reference sequence). CDR3 in amino acids: CASSPPPGQGITKEQYF. CDR3 nucleotide sequence: TGTGCCAGCAGTCCACCGCCGGGACAGGGGATAACTAAGGAGCAGTACTTC.

This clone has ten or more counts. The CDR3 DNA sequence: TGTGCCAGCAGCTGGGCTTTTAGAGGTCCCAACACCGGGGAGCTGTTTTTT. This gives the protein CASSWAFRGPNTGELFF. The chain is built from TRBV5-4 and TRBJ2-2; no reliable D call. From germline, CDR1 is SGHNT and CDR2 YYREEE (reference sequence). The V and J ends lost 3 bases and 2 bases respectively, with 17 bases between them. CDR3 length: 17 residues. The whole variable domain, filled in from reference TRBV5-4 and TRBJ2-2, reads ETGVTQSPTHLIKTRGQQVTLRCSSQSGHNTVSWYQQALGQGPQFIFQYYREEENGRGNFPPRFSGLQFPNYSSELNVNALELDDSALYLCASSWAFRGPNTGELFFGEGSRLTVL.

Only one count was recorded for this clone. The chain joins TRBV20-1 to TRBJ2-1; TRBD2 aligns across 8 bases. Per the germline V gene, CDR1 is DFQATT and CDR2 is SNEGSKA (reference sequence). The CDR3 loop spans 12 amino acids. The J segment lost 9 bases and the V segment lost 6 bases, leaving 7 bases of the junction unmatched. CDR3 amino acids: CSAGREGVEQFF. CDR3 DNA sequence: TGCAGTGCGGGCCGGGAGGGGGTTGAGCAGTTCTTC.

This clone was counted at least ten times. J is TRBJ2-7 and V is TRBV11-2; D gene unclear. The germline gives CDR1 SGHAT, CDR2 FQNNGV. Trimming cost V 2 bases and J 2 bases, with 10 bases left between them. The CDR3 spans 14 residues. The CDR3 is CASSLIALPYEQYF. CDR3 bases: TGTGCCAGCAGCTTAATAGCATTGCCCTACGAGCAGTACTTC.

This clone was found many times. The chain joins TRBV19 to TRBJ2-3, with D tentatively TRBD1 (5 bases). This CDR3 is 14 amino acids long. CDR1 is LNHDA and CDR2 is SQIVND in the germline V gene (reference sequence). V was clipped by 5 bases and J by 2 bases, with 11 bases between them. CDR3 nucleotides: TGTGCCAGTAGTGTGGACACTTCCACAGATACGCAGTATTTT. It codes for CASSVDTSTDTQYF. Filled out from reference TRBV19 and TRBJ2-3, the complete variable domain reads DGGITQSPKYLFRKEGQNVTLSCEQNLNHDAMYWYRQDPGQGLRLIYYSQIVNDFQKGDIAEGYSVSREKKESFPLTVTSAQKNPTAFYLCASSVDTSTDTQYFGPGTRLTVL.

This clone showed up many times. A much bigger clone sits one base away, suggesting this may be a read error. The same CDR3 also results from other DNA sequences found in this sample. This rearrangement joins TRBV6-1 to TRBJ1-4; 8 bases are a match to TRBD1. CDR3 length equals 14 residues. Germline CDR1 reads MNHNS; CDR2 reads SASEGT. CDR3 residues: CASSRTGRNEKLFF. The CDR3 nucleotides read TGCGCCAGCAGTAGGACAGGGCGTAATGAAAAACTGTTTTTT.

V gene TRBV7-3 combines with J gene TRBJ2-2; D possibly corresponds to TRBD2 (5 bases). The V end was cut by 5 bases, the J end by 7 bases, with 20 bases between. Germline values: CDR1 SGHTA, CDR2 FQGTGA. The CDR3 covers 16 residues. Here the CDR3 DNA reads TGTGCCAGCAGCCGGTTCGGAGCGGCAGAAGGCGGGGAGCTGTTTTTT. It specifies CASSRFGAAEGGELFF.